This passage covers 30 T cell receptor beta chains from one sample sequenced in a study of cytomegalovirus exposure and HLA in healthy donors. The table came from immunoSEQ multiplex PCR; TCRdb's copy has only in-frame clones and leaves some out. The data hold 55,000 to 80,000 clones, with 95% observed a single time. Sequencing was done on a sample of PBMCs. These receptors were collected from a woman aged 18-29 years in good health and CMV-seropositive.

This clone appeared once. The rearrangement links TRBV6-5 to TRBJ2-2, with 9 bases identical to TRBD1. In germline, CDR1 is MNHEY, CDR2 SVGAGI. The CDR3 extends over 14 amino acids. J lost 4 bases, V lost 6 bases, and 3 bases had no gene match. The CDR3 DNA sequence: TGTGCCAGCAGACGGACAGGGGCCACCGGGGAGCTGTTTTTT. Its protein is CASRRTGATGELFF.

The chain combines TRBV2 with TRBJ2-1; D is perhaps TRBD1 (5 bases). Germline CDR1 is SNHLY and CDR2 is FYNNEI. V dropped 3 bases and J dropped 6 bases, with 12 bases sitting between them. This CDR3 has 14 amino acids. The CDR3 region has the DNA TGTGCCAGCAGTGAGGTGTCAGGGTCCAATGAGCAGTTCTTC. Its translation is CASSEVSGSNEQFF.

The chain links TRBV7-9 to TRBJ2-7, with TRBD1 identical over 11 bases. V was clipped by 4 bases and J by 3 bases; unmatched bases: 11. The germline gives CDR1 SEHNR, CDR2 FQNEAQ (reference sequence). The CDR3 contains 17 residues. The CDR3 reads CASSSRDRGTVDYEQYF. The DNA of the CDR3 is TGTGCCAGCAGCTCCCGGGACAGGGGGACTGTCGACTACGAGCAGTACTTC.

The CDR3, as DNA: TGTGCCAGTAGTATGCCTAGCGCCAGTCACGCGAACACCGGGGAGCTGTTTTTT. Amino acids: CASSMPSASHANTGELFF. The chain is built from TRBV19 and TRBJ2-2, with D possibly TRBD2 on 6 matching bases. CDR1 is LNHDA and CDR2 is SQIVND in the germline V gene (reference sequence). V lost 3 bases and J lost 0, with 17 bases in between. The CDR3 is made up of 18 amino acids.

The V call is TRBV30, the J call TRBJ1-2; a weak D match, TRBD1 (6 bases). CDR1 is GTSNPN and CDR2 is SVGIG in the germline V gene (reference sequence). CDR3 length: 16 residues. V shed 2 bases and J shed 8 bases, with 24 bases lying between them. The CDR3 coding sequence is TGTGCCTGGAGTTCGACTACAGGGAGCGGTCGGGCGGGCTACACCTTC. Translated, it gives CAWSSTTGSGRAGYTF.

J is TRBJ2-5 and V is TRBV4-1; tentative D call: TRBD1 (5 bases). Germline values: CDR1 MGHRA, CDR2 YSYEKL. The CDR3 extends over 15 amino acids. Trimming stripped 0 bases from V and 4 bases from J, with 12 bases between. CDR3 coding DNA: TGCGCCAGCAGCCAAGAACCAGGGTCGCGAGAGACCCAGTACTTC. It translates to CASSQEPGSRETQYF.

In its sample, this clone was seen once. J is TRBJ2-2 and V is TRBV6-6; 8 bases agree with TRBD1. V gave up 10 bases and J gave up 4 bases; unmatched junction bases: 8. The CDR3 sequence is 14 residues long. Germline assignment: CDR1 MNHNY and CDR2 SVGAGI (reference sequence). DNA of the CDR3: TGTGCCACTCAGGGGGCGGTTGTCACCGGGGAGCTGTTTTTT. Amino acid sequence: CATQGAVVTGELFF.

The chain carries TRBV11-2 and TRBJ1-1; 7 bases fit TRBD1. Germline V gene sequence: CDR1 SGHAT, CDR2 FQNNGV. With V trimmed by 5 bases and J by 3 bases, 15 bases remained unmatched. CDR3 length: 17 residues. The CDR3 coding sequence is TGTGCCAGCAGCCTAACGGGGGTGACAGGGCCGGACACTGAAGCTTTCTTT. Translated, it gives CASSLTGVTGPDTEAFF.

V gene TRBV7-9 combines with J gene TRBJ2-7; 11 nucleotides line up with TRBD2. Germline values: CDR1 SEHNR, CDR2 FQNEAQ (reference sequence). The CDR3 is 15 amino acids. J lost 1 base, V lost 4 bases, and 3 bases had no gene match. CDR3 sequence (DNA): TGTGCCAGCAGCTCCACTAGCGGGAGATCCTACGAGCAGTACTTC. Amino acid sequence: CASSSTSGRSYEQYF.

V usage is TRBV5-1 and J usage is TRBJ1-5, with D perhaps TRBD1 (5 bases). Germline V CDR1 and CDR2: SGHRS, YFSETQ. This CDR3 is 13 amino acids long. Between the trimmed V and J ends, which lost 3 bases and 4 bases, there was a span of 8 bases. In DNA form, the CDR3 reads TGCGCCAGCAGCTGGGGGGGTAATCAGCCCCAGCATTTT. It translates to CASSWGGNQPQHF. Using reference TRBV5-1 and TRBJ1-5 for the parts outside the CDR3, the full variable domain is KAGVTQTPRYLIKTRGQQVTLSCSPISGHRSVSWYQQTPGQGLQFLFEYFSETQRNKGNFPGRFSGRQFSNSRSEMNVSTLELGDSALYLCASSWGGNQPQHFGDGTRLSIL.

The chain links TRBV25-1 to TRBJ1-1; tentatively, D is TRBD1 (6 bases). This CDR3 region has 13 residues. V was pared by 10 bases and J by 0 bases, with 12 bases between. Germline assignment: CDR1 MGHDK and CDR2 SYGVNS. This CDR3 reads CATQGRMNTEAFF. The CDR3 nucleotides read TGTGCCACACAGGGACGTATGAACACTGAAGCTTTCTTT.

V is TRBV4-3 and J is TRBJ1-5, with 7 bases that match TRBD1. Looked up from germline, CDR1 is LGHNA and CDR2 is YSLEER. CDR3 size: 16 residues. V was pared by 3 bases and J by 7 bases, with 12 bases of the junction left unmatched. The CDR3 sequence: CASSQVLRGKSQPQHF. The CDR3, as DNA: TGCGCCAGCAGCCAGGTCCTCAGGGGGAAGTCCCAGCCCCAGCATTTT.

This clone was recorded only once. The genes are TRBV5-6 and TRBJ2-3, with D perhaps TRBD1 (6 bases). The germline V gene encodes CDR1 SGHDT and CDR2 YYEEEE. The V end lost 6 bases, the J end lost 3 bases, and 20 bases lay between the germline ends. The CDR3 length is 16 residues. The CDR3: CASNPLQGRGTDTQYF. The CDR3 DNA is TGTGCCAGCAACCCTTTACAGGGTAGGGGGACAGATACGCAGTATTTT.

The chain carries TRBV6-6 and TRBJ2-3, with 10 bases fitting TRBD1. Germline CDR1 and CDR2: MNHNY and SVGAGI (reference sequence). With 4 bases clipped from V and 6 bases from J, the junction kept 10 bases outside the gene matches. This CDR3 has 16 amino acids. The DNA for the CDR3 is TGTGCCAGCAGTTCCCTGGGACAGGGGAATGGGGATACGCAGTATTTT. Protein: CASSSLGQGNGDTQYF.

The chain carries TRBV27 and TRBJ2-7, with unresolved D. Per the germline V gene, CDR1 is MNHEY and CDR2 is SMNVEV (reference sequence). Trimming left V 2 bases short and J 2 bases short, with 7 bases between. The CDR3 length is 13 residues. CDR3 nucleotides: TGTGCCAGCAGTTTACGCGCCGCCTACGAGCAGTACTTC. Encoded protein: CASSLRAAYEQYF.

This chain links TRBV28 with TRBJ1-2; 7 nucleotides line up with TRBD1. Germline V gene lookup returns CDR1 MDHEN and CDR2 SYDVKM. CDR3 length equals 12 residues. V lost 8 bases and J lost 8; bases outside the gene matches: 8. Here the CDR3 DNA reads TGTGCCAGCCGGACAGGTAACGTCGGCTACACCTTC. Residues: CASRTGNVGYTF.

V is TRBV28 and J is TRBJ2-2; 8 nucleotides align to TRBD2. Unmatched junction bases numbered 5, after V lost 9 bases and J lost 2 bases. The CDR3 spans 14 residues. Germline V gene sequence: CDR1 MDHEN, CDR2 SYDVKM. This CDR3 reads CASVTSGNTGELFF. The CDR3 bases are TGTGCCAGTGTCACTAGCGGAAACACCGGGGAGCTGTTTTTT.

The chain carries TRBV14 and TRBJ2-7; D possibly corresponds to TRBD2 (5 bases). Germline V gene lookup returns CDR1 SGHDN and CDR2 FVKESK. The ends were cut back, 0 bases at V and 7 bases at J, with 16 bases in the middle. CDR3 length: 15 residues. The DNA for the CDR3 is TGTGCCAGCAGCCAAGACGGCGGGCTTTGGGGTGAGCAGTACTTC. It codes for CASSQDGGLWGEQYF.

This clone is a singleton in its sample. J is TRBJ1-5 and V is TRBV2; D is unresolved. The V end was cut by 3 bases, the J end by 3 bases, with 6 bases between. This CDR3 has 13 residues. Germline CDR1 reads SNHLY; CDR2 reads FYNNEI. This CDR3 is CASSDRINQPQHF. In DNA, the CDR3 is TGTGCCAGCAGTGACAGAATCAATCAGCCCCAGCATTTT.

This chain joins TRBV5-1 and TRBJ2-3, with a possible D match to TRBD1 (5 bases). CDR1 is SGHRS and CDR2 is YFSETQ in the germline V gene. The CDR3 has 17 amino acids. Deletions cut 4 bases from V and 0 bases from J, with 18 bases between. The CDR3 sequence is CASSLVRQTPSTDTQYF. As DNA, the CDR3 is TGCGCCAGCAGCCTAGTTAGACAGACGCCTAGCACAGATACGCAGTATTTT.

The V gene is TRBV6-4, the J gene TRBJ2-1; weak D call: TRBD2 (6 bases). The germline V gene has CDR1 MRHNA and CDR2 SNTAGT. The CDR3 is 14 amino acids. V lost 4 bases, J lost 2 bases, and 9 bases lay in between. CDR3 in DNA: TGTGCCAGCAGTGTGACTAGTGCCTACAATGAGCAGTTCTTC. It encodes CASSVTSAYNEQFF.

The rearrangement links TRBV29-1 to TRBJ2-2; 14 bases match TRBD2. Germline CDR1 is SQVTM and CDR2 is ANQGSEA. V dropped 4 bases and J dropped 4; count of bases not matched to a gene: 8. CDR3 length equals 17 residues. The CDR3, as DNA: TGCAGCGTTGCCCCGGGACTAGCGGGAGACAGCACCGGGGAGCTGTTTTTT. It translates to CSVAPGLAGDSTGELFF.

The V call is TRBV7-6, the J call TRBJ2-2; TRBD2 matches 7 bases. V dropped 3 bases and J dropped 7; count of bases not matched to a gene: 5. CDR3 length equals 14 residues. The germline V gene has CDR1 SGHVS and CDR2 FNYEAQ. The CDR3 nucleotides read TGTGCCAGCAGCTTGGGAGGGGACGGCGGGGAGCTGTTTTTT. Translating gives CASSLGGDGGELFF.

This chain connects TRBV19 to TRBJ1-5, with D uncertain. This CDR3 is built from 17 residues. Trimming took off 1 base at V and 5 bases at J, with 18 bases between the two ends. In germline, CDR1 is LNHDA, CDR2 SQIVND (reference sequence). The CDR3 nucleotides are TGTGCCAGTAGTATAGGGCTGGGCCCTAGCTCCCATCAGCCCCAGCATTTT. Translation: CASSIGLGPSSHQPQHF.

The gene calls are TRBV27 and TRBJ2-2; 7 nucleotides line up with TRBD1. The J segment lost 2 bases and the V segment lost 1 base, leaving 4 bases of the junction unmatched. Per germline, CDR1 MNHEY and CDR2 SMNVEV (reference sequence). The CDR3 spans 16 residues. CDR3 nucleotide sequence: TGTGCCAGCAGTTTATTAACAGGGGCAAACACCGGGGAGCTGTTTTTT. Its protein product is CASSLLTGANTGELFF.

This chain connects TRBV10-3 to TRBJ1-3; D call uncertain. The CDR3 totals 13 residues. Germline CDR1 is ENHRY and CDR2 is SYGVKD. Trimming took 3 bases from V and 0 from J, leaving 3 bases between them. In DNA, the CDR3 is TGTGCCATCAGTGACAACTCTGGAAACACCATATATTTT. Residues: CAISDNSGNTIYF.

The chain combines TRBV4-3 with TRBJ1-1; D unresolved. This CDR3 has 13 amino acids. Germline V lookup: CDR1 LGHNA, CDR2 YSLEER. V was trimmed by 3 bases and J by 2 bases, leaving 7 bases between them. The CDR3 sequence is CASSQEDNTEAFF. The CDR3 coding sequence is TGCGCCAGCAGCCAGGAGGACAACACTGAAGCTTTCTTT.

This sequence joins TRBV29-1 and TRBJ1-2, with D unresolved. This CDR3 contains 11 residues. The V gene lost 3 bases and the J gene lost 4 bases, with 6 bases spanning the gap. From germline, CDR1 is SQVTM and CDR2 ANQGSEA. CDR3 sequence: CSVESLYGYTF. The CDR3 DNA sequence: TGCAGCGTTGAGTCCCTCTATGGCTACACCTTC.

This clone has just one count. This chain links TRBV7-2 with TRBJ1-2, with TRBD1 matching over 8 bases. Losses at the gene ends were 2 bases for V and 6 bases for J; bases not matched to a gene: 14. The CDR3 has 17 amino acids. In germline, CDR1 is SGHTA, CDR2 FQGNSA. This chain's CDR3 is CASSLMMLTGVVDGYTF. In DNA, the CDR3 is TGTGCCAGCAGCTTAATGATGTTGACAGGGGTGGTTGATGGCTACACCTTC.

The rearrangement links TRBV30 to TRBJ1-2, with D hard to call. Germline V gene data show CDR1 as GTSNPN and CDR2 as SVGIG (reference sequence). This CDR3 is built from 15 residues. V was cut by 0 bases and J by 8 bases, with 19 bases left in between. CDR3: CAWSVLFSLLEGYTF. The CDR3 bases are TGTGCCTGGAGTGTACTCTTTAGCCTTCTAGAGGGCTACACCTTC. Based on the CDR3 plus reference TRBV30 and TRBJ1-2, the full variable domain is SQTIHQWPATLVQPVGSPLSLECTVEGTSNPNLYWYRQAAGRGLQLLFYSVGIGQISSEVPQNLSASRPQDRQFILSSKKLLLSDSGFYLCAWSVLFSLLEGYTFGSGTRLTVV.